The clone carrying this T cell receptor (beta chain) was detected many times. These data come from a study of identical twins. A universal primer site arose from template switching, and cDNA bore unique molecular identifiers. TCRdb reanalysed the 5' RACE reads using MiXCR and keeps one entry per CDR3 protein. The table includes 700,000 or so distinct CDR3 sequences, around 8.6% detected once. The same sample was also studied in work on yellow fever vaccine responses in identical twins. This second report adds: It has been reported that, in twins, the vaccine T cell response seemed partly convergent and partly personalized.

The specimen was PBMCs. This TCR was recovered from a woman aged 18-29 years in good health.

The CDR3 loop is CASSKTGSYEQYF. Written as DNA, the CDR3 is TGTGCCAGCAGTAAGACAGGGAGCTACGAGCAGTACTTC. The chain couples TRBV6-6 to TRBJ2-7; 7 nucleotides line up with TRBD1. The V and J ends lost 5 bases and 3 bases, in that order; junction bases with no gene match: 4. The V gene's germline CDR1 is MNHNY and CDR2 SVGAGI (reference sequence). The CDR3 covers 13 residues.